This paragraph covers one T cell receptor beta chain sequence. The antigen it recognizes is unknown. Within one base of it there is no much larger clone, and no base qualities were kept. The method behind the library was the immunoSEQ multiplex PCR assay. RNA was extracted from all samples and reverse transcribed into cDNA, which served as template for TCR sequencing. SuperScript III was used to make first-strand cDNA, primed with a 2:1 mix of oligo-dT and random hexamers. Amplification bias was assessed with a synthetic immune receptor repertoire, and residual bias was removed computationally. On the study's bioinformatics: Raw reads were preprocessed to remove errors, and CDR3 was defined by IMGT conventions from the conserved cysteine to phenylalanine. Clonality was computed as 1 minus the Shannon entropy, with the entropy normalized by log2 of the number of productive unique TCRs. Whether each scalp clone was CD4 or CD8 was inferred by checking scalp TCRbeta sequences against the CD4 and CD8 repertoires from sorted blood. What TCRdb holds here is the immuneACCESS table cut down to in-frame rearrangements. Part of the clones is not present; checked against another copy, under half of the missing clones reflect an unresolved V gene, and the others are unexplained. V and J calls and clone size are copied from that table; D and trimming were computed from the DNA. The sample yields 150,000 to 200,000 clones; 45% to 60% were counted once. The leading ten clones occupy around 4.8% of the sample.

The CDR3 holds 12 amino acids from the cysteine to the phenylalanine. The DNA shown is the 36-base CDR3, in frame from base 1. The junction carries 6 bases between V and J, which are trimmed by 6 bases and 1 base respectively. CDR1 and CDR2 (WNHNN, SYGVQD) derive from the germline V gene (reference sequence). The sample comes from a study of CD8+ T cells in alopecia areata (dated by TCRdb to between 2018 and 2020). Regarding the research as a whole: To study T cell clonal expansion in alopecia areata, the researchers applied high-throughput TCRbeta sequencing to both the C3H/HeJ mouse model and human patients. In humans, TCRbeta sequencing was performed on scalp tissue and on sorted CD4+ and CD8+ peripheral blood T cells from healthy controls and from patients with patchy or totalis/universalis alopecia areata. Scalp clonality was compared across normal scalp (n=4), patchy alopecia areata scalp (n=8), and alopecia totalis/universalis scalp (n=8). RNA came from the PAXgene miRNA kit for fixed scalp, the miRNeasy kit for PBMCs, and the RNeasy kit for mouse skin. TCRbeta CDR3 regions were amplified by immunoSEQ multiplex PCR with 35 Vbeta forward and 13 Jbeta reverse primers.

PBMCs were isolated by density centrifugation and stained for CD3, CD4 and CD8, and CD4+ and CD8+ T cells were sorted on a FACSAria. Scalp biopsies and blood samples were obtained from unaffected controls. Overall results and qualifications from the work: Higher clonality and more expanded CD8+ clones were observed in lesional scalp than in normal scalp, particularly in alopecia totalis/universalis, a finding suggestive of antigenic drive. Shared TCR sequences between patients were less evident than in mice, which may be partly attributable to HLA diversity in the patient population. Scalp TCR repertoire analysis is complicated because resident alphabeta T cells in normal human skin are also sequenced, whereas mouse skin is dominated by gammadelta T cells.

Sequences were obtained from CD4+ T cells sorted from blood. This clonotype was obtained from a human donor in good health. Recombination joined TRBV10-1 with TRBJ1-1; a tentative D match to TRBD1 spans 5 bases. CDR3 region: CASRGQNTEAFF. In nucleotide form, the sequence is TGCGCCAGCAGAGGACAGAACACTGAAGCTTTCTTT.